The T cell receptor beta chain under discussion was sequenced for a study of CD8 T cells in ankylosing spondylitis. This clonotype came up many times. V was trimmed by 5 bases and J by 5 bases, leaving 23 bases between them. Germline CDR1 is SGHAT and CDR2 is FQNNGV. This CDR3 comprises 17 residues. A single record per CDR3 protein comes from TCRdb applying MiXCR to the 5' RACE reads. Among more than 150,000 distinct CDR3 sequences, around a sixth were seen once, and the ten largest hold around 4.7%. This chain links TRBV11-2 with TRBJ2-3; either TRBD1 or TRBD2 may supply D (5 bases each). This TCR derives from a male donor under 30 with ankylosing spondylitis or in good health (not recorded which). The specimen was blood, either unsorted or a sorted T cell fraction (not recorded which). The CDR3 region is CASSEGRGARREDTQYF. The CDR3 region has the DNA TGTGCCAGCAGCGAGGGACGGGGCGCACGACGTGAAGATACGCAGTATTTT.